Shown below are 13 T cell receptor beta chains from a single sample sequenced in a study of blood T cell repertoires in COVID-19. TCRdb's copy holds only in-frame clones and misses some; the assay was immunoSEQ multiplex PCR. The data contain some 300,000 clones, 89% of them singletons. The sequencing input was PBMCs or T cells enriched from blood (not recorded which). All receptors come from a woman aged 25-40 years who had recovered from COVID-19.

The rearrangement uses TRBV30 and TRBJ2-5; perhaps TRBD2 as D (6 bases). The CDR3 totals 12 residues. Trimming shortened V by 1 base and J by 4 bases, and 7 bases separated the two germline ends. Germline assignment: CDR1 GTSNPN and CDR2 SVGIG (reference sequence). CDR3 residues: CAWSAGGETQYF. CDR3 sequence (DNA): TGTGCCTGGAGTGCCGGGGGAGAGACCCAGTACTTC.

In nucleotides, the CDR3 is TGTGCCAGCAGTGAAACTGAGACACTTAACTCCTACGAGCAGTACTTC. Its translation: CASSETETLNSYEQYF. This sequence joins TRBV6-1 and TRBJ2-7; D unclear. Trimming removed 2 bases from V and 0 bases from J, with 14 bases in between. This CDR3 contains 16 residues. CDR1 MNHNS and CDR2 SASEGT come from the germline V gene.

Remarks on this clone: The junction differs from germline at one of its ends, possibly a read error. The chain is built from TRBV6-5 and TRBJ2-1; 12 bases agree with TRBD2. In germline, CDR1 is MNHEY, CDR2 SVGAGI. The CDR3 is made up of 15 amino acids. The DNA of the CDR3 is TGTGCCAGCAGAAAGACTAGCGGGAGTTACAGTGAGCAGTTCTTC. Amino acid sequence: CASRKTSGSYSEQFF.

The CDR3 DNA follows: TGTGCCAGTAGTAGAAACAGGGTTGATGAGCAGTTCTTC. Protein product: CASSRNRVDEQFF. The J gene is TRBJ2-1, the V gene TRBV19, with a tentative D call TRBD1 (6 bases). The V end was cut by 4 bases, the J end by 8 bases, with 12 bases between. Germline V gene sequence: CDR1 LNHDA, CDR2 SQIVND (reference sequence). There are 13 residues in the CDR3. The variable domain in full, with the rest retrieved from reference TRBV19 and TRBJ2-1, is DGGITQSPKYLFRKEGQNVTLSCEQNLNHDAMYWYRQDPGQGLRLIYYSQIVNDFQKGDIAEGYSVSREKKESFPLTVTSAQKNPTAFYLCASSRNRVDEQFFGPGTRLTVL.

The V and J genes are TRBV28 and TRBJ2-1; D gene unclear. Trimming stripped 2 bases from V and 5 bases from J, with 25 bases between. CDR1 and CDR2 (germline): MDHEN, SYDVKM. The CDR3 is 19 amino acids. The CDR3, as DNA: TGTGCCAGCAGTTTAGTCGCCTTCGGTGTCAGCGAAAAAAACAATGAGCAGTTCTTC. Protein product: CASSLVAFGVSEKNNEQFF.

This clone appeared once. The chain recombines TRBV5-4 with TRBJ2-5, with TRBD1 identical over 9 bases. Germline V gene lookup returns CDR1 SGHNT and CDR2 YYREEE (reference sequence). V shed 6 bases, J shed 5 bases, and the junction held 8 bases outside the gene matches. The CDR3 extends over 14 amino acids. The CDR3 DNA reads as TGTGCCAGCAACCTACAGGGGGCGGGGGAGACCCAGTACTTC. It specifies CASNLQGAGETQYF. Full variable domain (remainder filled in from reference TRBV5-4 and TRBJ2-5): ETGVTQSPTHLIKTRGQQVTLRCSSQSGHNTVSWYQQALGQGPQFIFQYYREEENGRGNFPPRFSGLQFPNYSSELNVNALELDDSALYLCASNLQGAGETQYFGPGTRLLVL.

The J gene is TRBJ1-1, the V gene TRBV19, with TRBD1 matching over 7 bases. V shed 4 bases and J 0 bases; nucleotides not matched to a gene: 5. The CDR3 is 15 amino acids. Germline V gene data show CDR1 as LNHDA and CDR2 as SQIVND (reference sequence). The CDR3 sequence: CASSRGDSMNTEAFF. DNA of the CDR3: TGTGCCAGTAGTAGGGGGGACAGTATGAACACTGAAGCTTTCTTT. Supplemented by reference TRBV19 and TRBJ1-1, the full variable domain reads DGGITQSPKYLFRKEGQNVTLSCEQNLNHDAMYWYRQDPGQGLRLIYYSQIVNDFQKGDIAEGYSVSREKKESFPLTVTSAQKNPTAFYLCASSRGDSMNTEAFFGQGTRLTVV.

The rearrangement uses TRBV6-5 and TRBJ2-2; D possibly corresponds to TRBD1 (6 bases). The CDR3 is made up of 13 amino acids. V lost 6 bases, J lost 4 bases, and 9 bases lay in between. In germline, CDR1 is MNHEY, CDR2 SVGAGI. The CDR3 protein is CASRQGGTGELFF. CDR3 sequence (DNA): TGTGCCAGCAGGCAAGGGGGCACCGGGGAGCTGTTTTTT.

This chain connects TRBV18 to TRBJ1-6; no clear D. The CDR3 totals 17 residues. CDR1 and CDR2 (germline): KGHSH, LQKENI. With 3 bases removed from V and 0 bases from J, the gap between germline ends came to 12 bases. CDR3 DNA: TGTGCCAGCTCACCTAACACAGTTAGCTCCTATAATTCACCCCTCCACTTT. Its protein is CASSPNTVSSYNSPLHF.

The V and J genes are TRBV3-1 (or the pseudogene TRBV3-2) and TRBJ1-5, with a tentative D call TRBD1 (6 bases). V was clipped by 1 base and J by 6 bases, with 19 bases between them. CDR1 and CDR2 from the germline V gene are LGHDT and YNNKEL (reference sequence). The CDR3 spans 17 residues. CDR3 in DNA: TGTGCCAGCAGCCAAGGGGACACTAGGTGGGGGAGTCAGCCCCAGCATTTT. Protein product: CASSQGDTRWGSQPQHF.

The CDR3 sequence is CATKGAGGNIQYF. The DNA for the CDR3 is TGTGCCACCAAGGGAGCGGGAGGGAACATTCAGTACTTC. The J gene is TRBJ2-4, the V gene TRBV6-5; 10 bases align to TRBD2. Trimming cost V 10 bases and J 7 bases; bases outside gene matches: 7. Germline values: CDR1 MNHEY, CDR2 SVGAGI. This CDR3 has 13 amino acids.

The genes are TRBV19 and TRBJ2-3, with 8 bases that match TRBD2. Germline V gene data show CDR1 as LNHDA and CDR2 as SQIVND (reference sequence). V was pared by 6 bases and J by 6 bases, with 11 bases of the junction left unmatched. The CDR3 extends over 15 amino acids. The CDR3 bases are TGTGCCAGTAGAAACCGGGGGGGTAATGTGGATACGCAGTATTTT. Translation: CASRNRGGNVDTQYF.

This chain joins TRBV11-2 and TRBJ2-1, with 14 bases lining up with TRBD2. The germline CDR1 and CDR2 sequences are SGHAT and FQNNGV. The V gene end was trimmed by 1 base and the J gene end by 5 bases; junction bases not matched to a gene: 1. The CDR3 consists of 16 residues. The CDR3 loop is CASSLGLAGGDNEQFF. The CDR3 bases are TGTGCCAGCAGCTTAGGACTAGCGGGAGGGGACAATGAGCAGTTCTTC.